The clone carrying this TCR beta chain was seen only a few times. What it binds is not known. CDR3 length equals 11 residues. Germline assignment: CDR1 DFQATT and CDR2 SNEGSKA (reference sequence). V gave up 3 bases and J gave up 5 bases, with 7 bases separating them. The data stem from a study of vaccination and CD4 T cells after COVID-19. Study summary: SARS-CoV-2 had been detected by nasal swab PCR in convalescent patients; about ten were mild, one severe.

Overall study results and limits: The study examined relatively few convalescent patients and included no early post-infection timepoints.

TCRdb analysed the PCR reads with MiXCR anew, one entry per CDR3 protein. The data show approximately 20,000 distinct CDR3 sequences, with roughly 63% seen just once and 0.9% to 1.2% held by the top ten. This TCR was recovered from a human donor who had recovered from COVID-19. The source material was CD4+ T cells from blood, sampled after SARS-CoV-2 vaccination. The genes are TRBV20-1 and TRBJ1-2; no definite D call. The CDR3 region is CSASKGYGYTF. DNA for the CDR3: TGCAGTGCTAGCAAAGGGTATGGCTACACCTTC.